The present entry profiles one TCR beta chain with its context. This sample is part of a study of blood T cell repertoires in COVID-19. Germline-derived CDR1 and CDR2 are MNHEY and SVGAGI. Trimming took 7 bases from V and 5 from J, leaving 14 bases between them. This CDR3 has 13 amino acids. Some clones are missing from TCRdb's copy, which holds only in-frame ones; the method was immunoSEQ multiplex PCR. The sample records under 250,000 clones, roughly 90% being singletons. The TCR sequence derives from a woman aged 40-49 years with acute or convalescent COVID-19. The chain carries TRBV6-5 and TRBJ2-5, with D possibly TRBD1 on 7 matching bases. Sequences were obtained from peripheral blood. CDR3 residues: CASTLGGGETQYF. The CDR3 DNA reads TGTGCCAGCACCCTAGGAGGGGGCGAGACCCAGTACTTC.